Listed below are T cell receptor beta chains from one sample, sequenced in a study of CD8+CD57+ T cells in acquired aplastic anemia. TCRdb analysed the reads with MiXCR anew, one entry per CDR3 protein. The top ten clones hold roughly two fifths of a sample with 260,000 or so distinct CDR3 sequences, roughly 80% of them seen once. Sequenced input: sorted CD4+, CD8+, or CD8+CD57+ T cells (not recorded which) from PBMCs. Every receptor here comes from a human donor with aplastic anemia. Both conserved end residues are part of each CDR3. D genes are given only for firm matches. Clone sizes are given selectively: once, few, many, or a class where the clone is expanded.

NA NA TRBJ2-1 TRBV3-1 TGTGCCAGCAGGGCCGGGGGCACGGGTGGGCAGTTCTTC CASRAGGTGGQFF
NA NA TRBJ2-3 TRBV7-6 TGTGCCAGCAGCTCCCCCGGGAGAGATACGCAGTATTTT CASSSPGRDTQYF
NA TRBD2 TRBJ2-7 TRBV7-9 TGTGCCAGCAGCTGTCGGAGAAGCGGGGGGAGGCAGGAGTTC CASSCRRSGGRQEF
NA NA TRBJ2-5 TRBV5-4 TGTGCCAGCAGCTTTGGGAGCGACCAAGAGACCCAGTACTTC CASSFGSDQETQYF
NA NA TRBJ2-7 TRBV7-3 TGTGCCAGCTGCGGCCGGGGCCTAGCCGACGAGCAGTACTTC CASCGRGLADEQYF
NA NA TRBJ1-2 TRBV6-1 TGTGCCAGCAGTGAATCGGGGGTCACCTATGGCTACACCTTC CASSESGVTYGYTF
NA NA TRBJ2-7 TRBV25-1 TGTGCCAGCAGTGAGGTAGGGCGGACCGAGCAGTACTTC CASSEVGRTEQYF
NA TRBD1 TRBJ1-2 TRBV29-1 TGCAGCGTTGTACGGGGACAGAGGAACTATGGCTACACCTTC CSVVRGQRNYGYTF
NA TRBD1 TRBJ1-1 TRBV7-9 TGTGCCGGACAGGGGGCCGTGACCAAGAGACCCAGTACTGAAGCTTTCTTT CAGQGAVTKRPSTEAFF
few NA TRBJ2-2 TRBV2 TGTGCCAGCAGTGAAACGGGAGTAGCCGGGGAGCTGTTTTTT CASSETGVAGELFF
NA NA TRBJ1-2 TRBV9 TGTGCCAGCAGCGTCCCCGTAGCGGCGGAGTATGGCTACACCTTC CASSVPVAAEYGYTF